Listed here are 30 T cell receptor beta chains from one sample, sequenced in a study of cytomegalovirus exposure and HLA in healthy donors. The PCR made use of 60 Vbeta and 13 Jbeta primers. Here immunoSEQ multiplex PCR was the method, and the copy in TCRdb shows in-frame clones only, minus some. The sample lists about 110,000 clones, roughly 83% occurring once. The sample consisted of PBMCs. These receptors were obtained from a woman between 18 and 29 years old in good health and CMV-seropositive.

This clone was seen a handful of times. V is TRBV28 and J is TRBJ2-7, with D possibly matching TRBD1 (6 bases). V was trimmed by 6 bases and J by 3 bases, leaving 15 bases between them. The germline V gene encodes CDR1 MDHEN and CDR2 SYDVKM. This CDR3 is 14 amino acids long. The CDR3 reads CASSPGHWGYEQYF. The CDR3 DNA is TGTGCCAGCAGCCCGGGACACTGGGGCTACGAGCAGTACTTC.

The chain employs TRBV6-5 and TRBJ2-3; D uncertain. Germline lookup yields CDR1 MNHEY and CDR2 SVGAGI. V lost 6 bases to trimming and J lost 7 bases, with 14 bases between them. The CDR3 sequence is 13 residues long. The CDR3 DNA is TGTGCCAGCAGACCCATCCAGACAAATACGCAGTATTTT. This encodes CASRPIQTNTQYF.

The chain couples TRBV20-1 to TRBJ2-4; the D gene is possibly TRBD1 (5 bases). The CDR3 sequence is 11 residues long. Trimming left V 5 bases short and J 5 bases short, with 7 bases between. Germline CDR1 and CDR2: DFQATT and SNEGSKA (reference sequence). For the CDR3, the DNA is TGCAGTGCTTCCAGGGAAAACATTCAGTACTTC. Protein product: CSASRENIQYF.

The chain joins TRBV30 to TRBJ2-1, with TRBD2 matching over 10 bases. With 3 bases clipped from V and 7 bases from J, the junction kept 6 bases outside the gene matches. This CDR3 has 14 residues. The germline gives CDR1 GTSNPN, CDR2 SVGIG (reference sequence). The CDR3 bases are TGTGCCTGGAGCCTGGGACTAGCGCGGAATGAGCAGTTCTTC. Translated, it gives CAWSLGLARNEQFF.

Comments on this clone: A read error may account for a junction end that differs from germline. The CDR3 DNA sequence: TGTTCCAGCAGCTTCGGGGCAGGGGAGGGCTATGGCTACACCTTC. As protein: CSSSFGAGEGYGYTF. The rearrangement joins TRBV7-9 to TRBJ1-2, with a tentative D call TRBD1 (6 bases). Germline V lookup: CDR1 SEHNR, CDR2 FQNEAQ (reference sequence). The CDR3 loop spans 15 amino acids.

The chain links TRBV28 to TRBJ1-1, with D uncertain. Looked up from germline, CDR1 is MDHEN and CDR2 is SYDVKM. The CDR3 sequence is 14 residues long. V was pared by 6 bases and J by 3 bases, with 14 bases between. CDR3 loop: CASSPRGYHTEAFF. The CDR3 DNA sequence: TGTGCCAGCAGCCCGCGAGGCTATCACACTGAAGCTTTCTTT.

V and J are TRBV28 and TRBJ2-7; tentatively, D is TRBD1 (6 bases). Per germline, CDR1 MDHEN and CDR2 SYDVKM. With 5 bases removed from V and 8 bases from J, the gap between germline ends came to 22 bases. The length of the CDR3 is 15 residues. This CDR3 reads CASSPLQGHNSKQYF. The CDR3 nucleotides are TGTGCCAGCAGTCCTTTACAGGGACATAATTCGAAGCAGTACTTC.

V gene TRBV7-8 combines with J gene TRBJ1-2; weak D call: TRBD1 (5 bases). Germline V gene data show CDR1 as SGHVS and CDR2 as FQNEAQ. The CDR3 is 14 residues long. Trimming pared 8 bases from V and 3 bases from J, leaving 16 bases between. The CDR3 region has the DNA TGTGCCAGCGCCGTAGGGAGGGGCCACTATGGCTACACCTTC. It translates to CASAVGRGHYGYTF.

Worth noting for this clone: Germline is not matched at one junction end, which may reflect a read error. The chain employs TRBV5-4 and TRBJ1-2; D unresolved. CDR3 length: 12 amino acids. Germline V gene lookup returns CDR1 SGHNT and CDR2 YYREEE (reference sequence). The CDR3 nucleotides are TGTGCCAGCAGACCGCGGTTGGGTGGCTCCACCTTC. This codes for CASRPRLGGSTF.

The V gene is TRBV9, the J gene TRBJ2-6, with D hard to call. The CDR3 totals 16 residues. V was clipped by 3 bases and J by 1 base, with 11 bases between them. Per the germline V gene, CDR1 is SGDLS and CDR2 is YYNGEE. In DNA, the CDR3 is TGTGCCAGCAGCGCCCAGAGCAGGTCTGGGGCCAACGTCCTGACTTTC. Translating it yields CASSAQSRSGANVLTF.

CDR3 region: CASSLEGQGAYEQYF. CDR3 DNA: TGCGCCAGCAGCTTGGAGGGACAGGGGGCCTACGAGCAGTACTTC. The J gene is TRBJ2-7, the V gene TRBV5-1; 11 positions agree with TRBD1. V was pared by 0 bases and J by 2 bases, with 1 base of the junction left unmatched. Per the germline V gene, CDR1 is SGHRS and CDR2 is YFSETQ. This CDR3 is built from 15 residues.

V is TRBV27 and J is TRBJ2-1, with TRBD2 matching 7 bases. Losses at the gene ends were 2 bases for V and 14 bases for J; bases not matched to a gene: 15. Germline CDR1 MNHEY, CDR2 SMNVEV (reference sequence). The CDR3 has 15 residues. The CDR3 nucleotides read TGTGCCAGCAGTTTACTCAGACTAGCTGGAGAAGTGGAGTTCTTC. As protein: CASSLLRLAGEVEFF.

The rearrangement joins TRBV6-5 to TRBJ1-1; 7 positions match TRBD1. With 5 bases clipped from V and 4 bases from J, the junction kept 10 bases outside the gene matches. The CDR3 covers 15 residues. Germline loops: CDR1 MNHEY, CDR2 SVGAGI. This CDR3 reads CASSTETGNTTEAFF. The CDR3 coding sequence is TGTGCCAGCAGTACCGAGACAGGGAATACCACTGAAGCTTTCTTT.

The chain is built from TRBV28 and TRBJ2-2; TRBD2 agrees at 7 bases. Germline lookup yields CDR1 MDHEN and CDR2 SYDVKM. The trim removed 7 bases at V and 1 base at J, leaving 3 bases unmatched. This CDR3 has 14 residues. Here the CDR3 reads CASITSVNTGELFF. The CDR3, as DNA: TGTGCCAGCATTACTAGCGTGAACACCGGGGAGCTGTTTTTT.

The chain employs TRBV5-6 and TRBJ2-5, with 8 bases that match TRBD1. CDR1 is SGHDT, CDR2 YYEEEE, per germline. Germline trimming cut 5 bases from V and 3 bases from J; bases unmatched to any gene: 6. The CDR3 is 14 amino acids. CDR3 bases: TGTGCCAGCAGGGGGGACAGGAGAGAAGAGACCCAGTACTTC. It is translated as CASRGDRREETQYF.

This chain connects TRBV5-1 to TRBJ2-1; TRBD2 aligns across 11 bases. Germline lookup yields CDR1 SGHRS and CDR2 YFSETQ. V lost 4 bases to trimming and J lost 2 bases; unmatched junction nucleotides: 2. The CDR3 is 15 residues long. CDR3 sequence reads: CASSTGLAAYNEQFF. Here the CDR3 DNA reads TGCGCCAGCAGCACGGGACTAGCGGCCTACAATGAGCAGTTCTTC.

The V and J genes are TRBV27 and TRBJ1-1; D unclear. Deletions cut 2 bases from V and 6 bases from J, with 13 bases between. Germline V lookup: CDR1 MNHEY, CDR2 SMNVEV (reference sequence). The CDR3 contains 14 residues. The CDR3: CASSLRVGTSEAFF. CDR3 sequence (DNA): TGTGCCAGCAGTTTACGGGTGGGTACCTCTGAAGCTTTCTTT.

This clone was observed a single time. The V call is TRBV6-5, the J call TRBJ1-2; 9 bases are a match to TRBD1. Unmatched junction bases numbered 7, after V lost 4 bases and J lost 4 bases. The CDR3 runs 15 residues. CDR1 MNHEY and CDR2 SVGAGI come from the germline V gene. CDR3 protein: CASSLTGGVGYGYTF. CDR3 DNA: TGTGCCAGCAGTTTGACAGGGGGAGTAGGCTATGGCTACACCTTC.

The chain uses TRBV10-2 and TRBJ2-3; possible D gene TRBD2, 5 bases. Trimming cost V 3 bases and J 4 bases, with 8 bases left between them. CDR1 is WSHSY and CDR2 is SAAADI in the germline V gene. The CDR3 contains 13 residues. CDR3 sequence reads: CASSDRGADTQYF. The CDR3 region has the DNA TGCGCCAGCAGTGATCGGGGTGCAGATACGCAGTATTTT.

The CDR3 region is CASSEAREGELFF. The CDR3 region has the DNA TGTGCCAGCAGTGAAGCCCGGGAGGGGGAGCTGTTTTTT. This chain links TRBV6-1 with TRBJ2-2, with a possible D match to TRBD2 (6 bases). Trimming took off 0 bases at V and 8 bases at J, with 7 bases between the two ends. The CDR3 is 13 amino acids. Germline-derived CDR1 and CDR2 are MNHNS and SASEGT.

The rearrangement joins TRBV30 to TRBJ2-7; 9 bases map to TRBD1. The germline gives CDR1 GTSNPN, CDR2 SVGIG (reference sequence). The CDR3 runs 14 residues. V trimming: 4 bases; J trimming: 1 base; junction bases outside the gene matches: 5. Here the CDR3 DNA reads TGTGCCTGGACTGGTGGGACAGGGTCCTACGAGCAGTACTTC. Protein: CAWTGGTGSYEQYF.

This clone is a singleton in its sample. This rearrangement joins TRBV27 to TRBJ2-5; weak D call: TRBD2 (6 bases). The CDR3 consists of 15 residues. Germline CDR1 MNHEY, CDR2 SMNVEV (reference sequence). With 5 bases removed from V and 5 bases from J, the gap between germline ends came to 18 bases. The CDR3 DNA reads TGTGCCAGCAGTACCCAGGATCGGGAGCACGAGACCCAGTACTTC. As protein: CASSTQDREHETQYF.

The chain links TRBV30 to TRBJ2-7; a weak D match, TRBD2 (5 bases). This CDR3 region has 16 residues. Germline V CDR1 and CDR2: GTSNPN, SVGIG (reference sequence). Trimming shortened V by 4 bases and J by 2 bases, and 21 bases separated the two germline ends. The CDR3 spells CAWTQTAGVNAYEQYF. The CDR3 bases are TGTGCCTGGACCCAAACCGCCGGGGTGAACGCCTACGAGCAGTACTTC.

J is TRBJ1-4 and V is TRBV7-9, with TRBD1 matching over 8 bases. The V gene end was trimmed by 8 bases and the J gene end by 4 bases; junction bases not matched to a gene: 6. The CDR3 is 14 amino acids. From germline, CDR1 is SEHNR and CDR2 FQNEAQ (reference sequence). This CDR3 reads CASGQGAGNEKLFF. The CDR3, as DNA: TGTGCCAGCGGTCAGGGGGCGGGTAATGAAAAACTGTTTTTT.

This clone was recorded once. The chain links TRBV11-3 to TRBJ1-1; 7 bases map to TRBD1. Germline V gene lookup returns CDR1 SGHNT and CDR2 YENEEA. Unmatched junction bases numbered 5, after V lost 0 bases and J lost 10 bases. The CDR3 is 13 residues long. In DNA form, the CDR3 reads TGTGCCAGCAGCTTAGAGGAGGGGGCAGCAGCTTTCTTT. Translating gives CASSLEEGAAAFF.

Regarding this clone: The junction shows a germline mismatch at one end, possibly a read error. This chain joins TRBV7-9 and TRBJ1-4; weak D call: TRBD1 (6 bases). The CDR3 covers 13 residues. Germline assignment: CDR1 SEHNR and CDR2 FQNEAQ (reference sequence). CDR3 loop: CSSSLTGNEKLFF. For the CDR3, the DNA is TGTTCCAGCAGCTTAACAGGGAATGAAAAACTGTTTTTT.

The CDR3 loop is CASSHPRTGPSYNEQFF. As DNA, the CDR3 is TGCGCCAGCAGCCACCCACGGACAGGGCCTTCCTACAATGAGCAGTTCTTC. The chain employs TRBV5-1 and TRBJ2-1; 8 nucleotides agree with TRBD1. V was pared by 4 bases and J by 1 base, with 10 bases of the junction left unmatched. The CDR3 is 17 amino acids. From germline, CDR1 is SGHRS and CDR2 YFSETQ.

The V and J genes are TRBV5-1 and TRBJ2-7; tentatively, D is TRBD1 (5 bases). From germline, CDR1 is SGHRS and CDR2 YFSETQ. V shed 2 bases and J shed 6 bases, with 9 bases lying between them. The CDR3 consists of 12 residues. CDR3 loop: CASSLRGPEQYF. The CDR3 nucleotides read TGCGCCAGCAGCTTAAGGGGCCCCGAGCAGTACTTC.

The V gene is TRBV5-3, the J gene TRBJ2-7, with TRBD1 matching over 11 bases. TRBV5-3 is placed among ORFs of uncertain function. V lost 4 bases, J lost 0 bases, and 3 bases stayed unmatched. The CDR3 covers 15 residues. Here the CDR3 DNA reads TGTGCCAGAAGCCCGGGGACAGGGGGCTCCTACGAGCAGTACTTC. Its protein product is CARSPGTGGSYEQYF.

The chain joins TRBV5-1 to TRBJ2-1, with 10 positions matching TRBD2. CDR1 is SGHRS and CDR2 is YFSETQ in the germline V gene. CDR3 size: 16 residues. Trimming at V came to 0 bases and at J to 6 bases, leaving 6 bases not matched to a gene. The CDR3 is CASSLAEASGSNEQFF. DNA for the CDR3: TGCGCCAGCAGCTTGGCCGAAGCTAGCGGGAGCAATGAGCAGTTCTTC.